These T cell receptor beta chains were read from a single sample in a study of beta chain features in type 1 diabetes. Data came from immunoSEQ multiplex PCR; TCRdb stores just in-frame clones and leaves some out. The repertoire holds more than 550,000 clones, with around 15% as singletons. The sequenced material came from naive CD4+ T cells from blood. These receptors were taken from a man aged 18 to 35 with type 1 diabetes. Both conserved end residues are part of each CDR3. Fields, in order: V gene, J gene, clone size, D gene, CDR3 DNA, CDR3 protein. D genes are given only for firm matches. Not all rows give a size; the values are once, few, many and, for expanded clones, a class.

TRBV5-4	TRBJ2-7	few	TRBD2	TGTGCCAGCAGCCCGGGGGGGACTGGGCTCTACGAGCAGTACTTC	CASSPGGTGLYEQYF
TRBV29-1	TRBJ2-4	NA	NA	TGCAGCGTAGGGGAGTTGAATGGTAACATTCAGTACTTC	CSVGELNGNIQYF
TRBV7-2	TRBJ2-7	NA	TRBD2	TGTGCCAGCAGTCCGGGACTAGGTATTTTCGAGCAGTACTTC	CASSPGLGIFEQYF
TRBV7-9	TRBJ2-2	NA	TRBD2	TGTGCCAGCAGCCCTAGCGGGAACACCGGGGAGCTGTTTTTT	CASSPSGNTGELFF
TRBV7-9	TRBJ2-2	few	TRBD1	TGTGCCAGCAGCAAAGGGACAGTCGCGAACACCGGGGAGCTGTTTTTT	CASSKGTVANTGELFF
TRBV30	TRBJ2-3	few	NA	TGTGCCTGGAGTGTACGCGGGGGCCCCACAGATACGCAGTATTTT	CAWSVRGGPTDTQYF
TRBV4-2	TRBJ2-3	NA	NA	TGTGCCAGCAGCCCAGGGACACTTAGCACAGATACGCAGTATTTT	CASSPGTLSTDTQYF
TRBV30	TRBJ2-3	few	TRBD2	TGTGCCTCCAACCCGGGGGGAGCGAGCCTCACAGATACGCAGTATTTT	CASNPGGASLTDTQYF
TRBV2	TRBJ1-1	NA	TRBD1	TGTGCCAGCAGTGAAACGGCCGGGGACAGGGCAGCTTTCTTT	CASSETAGDRAAFF
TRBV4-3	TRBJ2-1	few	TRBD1	TGCGCCAGCAGCCAAGGCCTTGCGGGACAGGGGGACAATGAGCAGTTCTTC	CASSQGLAGQGDNEQFF
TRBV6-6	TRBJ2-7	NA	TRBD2	TGTGCCAGCAGTTACGAGCGGCGACTAGCGGGAGACGAGCAGTACTTC	CASSYERRLAGDEQYF
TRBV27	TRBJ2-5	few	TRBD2	TGTGCCAGCAGAGCGACTAGCGGGGTATTCGCGGGCAAAGAGACCCAGTACTTC	CASRATSGVFAGKETQYF
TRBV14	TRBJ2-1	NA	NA	TGTGCCAGCAGCCAAGATCCCGGGGGCAGTTACAATGAGCAGTTCTTC	CASSQDPGGSYNEQFF
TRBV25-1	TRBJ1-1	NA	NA	TGTGCCAGCATACAAAACACTGAAGCTTTCTTT	CASIQNTEAFF
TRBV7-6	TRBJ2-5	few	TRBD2	TGTGCCAGCAGCTCGCGACTAGCGGGGTCCCAAGAGACCCAGTACTTC	CASSSRLAGSQETQYF
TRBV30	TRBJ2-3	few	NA	TGTGCCTGGAGTGTGCGGCTAGGGGGGAGGGATACGCAGTATTTT	CAWSVRLGGRDTQYF
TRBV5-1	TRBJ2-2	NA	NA	TGCGCCAGCAGCTTGGATCCTGGGGCCGGGGAGCTGTTTTTT	CASSLDPGAGELFF
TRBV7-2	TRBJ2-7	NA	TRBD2	TGTGCCAGCAGCTTCTTCCAAGCGGGACTCTCCTACGAGCAGTACTTC	CASSFFQAGLSYEQYF
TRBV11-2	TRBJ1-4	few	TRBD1	TGTGCCAGCAGCTTTGGGGACAGGGGTAATGAAAAACTGTTTTTT	CASSFGDRGNEKLFF
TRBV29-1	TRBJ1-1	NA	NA	TGCAGCGCCGACCCGGGCCGGGAGAACACTGAAGCTTTCTTT	CSADPGRENTEAFF
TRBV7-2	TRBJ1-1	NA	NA	TGTGCCAGCAGCTTAGCGCCCGGGAACACTGAAGCTTTCTTT	CASSLAPGNTEAFF
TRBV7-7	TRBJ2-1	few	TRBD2	TGTGCTAGCAGCCTTATAGCGGGAGGGGGCAATGAGCAGTTCTTC	CASSLIAGGGNEQFF
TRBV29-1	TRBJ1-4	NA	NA	TGCAGCGTTGGCCGGGGGCTAGGTGAAAAACTGTTTTTT	CSVGRGLGEKLFF
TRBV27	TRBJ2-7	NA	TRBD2	TGTGCCAGCAGTAATAAGACTAGCGGCCCGTACGAGCAGTACTTC	CASSNKTSGPYEQYF
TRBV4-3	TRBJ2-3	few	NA	TGCGCCAGCAGCCAAGATCTCGGTCCGGGGAAGGGTACGCAGTATTTT	CASSQDLGPGKGTQYF
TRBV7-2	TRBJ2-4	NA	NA	TGTGCCAGCAGCCCTGGGGGGGGCGCAAGGGAAAACATTCAGTACTTC	CASSPGGGARENIQYF
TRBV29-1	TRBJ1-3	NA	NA	TGCAGTTTCGGGGAAGGGGGCTCTGGAAACACCATATATTTT	CSFGEGGSGNTIYF
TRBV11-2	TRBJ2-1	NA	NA	TGTGCCAGCAGCCTCGCCTGGTCTGAGCAGTTCTTC	CASSLAWSEQFF
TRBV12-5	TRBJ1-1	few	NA	TGTGCTAGTGGTTTGGCTGGCACTGAAGCTTTCTTT	CASGLAGTEAFF
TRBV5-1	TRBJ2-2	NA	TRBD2	TGCGCCAGCAGCTCCGGACTAGCTGATCCCGGGGAGCTGTTTTTT	CASSSGLADPGELFF
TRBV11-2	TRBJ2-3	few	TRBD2	TGTGCCAGCAGCGGCCGGGACTACTTCGCGTCGCAGTATTTT	CASSGRDYFASQYF